This passage covers 28 T cell receptor beta chains from one sample sequenced in a study of T cells in Graves' hyperthyroidism and ophthalmopathy. From RNA transcripts, TCR beta CDR3 regions were amplified. RT-PCR in the first round (using the HTBI primer set) targeted the TCR CDR3. TCRdb passed the multiplex PCR reads through MiXCR, listing each CDR3 protein once. Here the sample spans about 640,000 distinct CDR3 sequences, around 21% being singletons. The sequencing input was blood. These receptors were collected from a man aged 30-40 years with Graves' ophthalmopathy.

Many counts were recorded for this clonotype. The chain combines TRBV28 with TRBJ2-7; 7 bases match TRBD1. The CDR3 runs to 14 residues. The V gene's germline CDR1 is MDHEN and CDR2 SYDVKM. J gave up 6 bases and V 8 bases, and 13 bases lay outside the gene matches. The CDR3 spells CASRAPPGQREQYF. CDR3 bases: TGTGCCAGCCGCGCTCCTCCGGGACAGCGCGAGCAGTACTTC.

V gene TRBV4-2 combines with J gene TRBJ2-3; D not resolved. This CDR3 has 14 residues. Trimming took off 3 bases at V and 1 base at J, with 8 bases between the two ends. The germline gives CDR1 LGHNA, CDR2 YNFKEQ. The CDR3: CASSHFRGTDTQYF. CDR3 sequence (DNA): TGTGCCAGCAGCCATTTCAGAGGCACAGATACGCAGTATTTT.

This clonotype has ten or more counts. This chain uses TRBV5-1 with TRBJ2-1, with D perhaps matching TRBD2 (6 bases). The germline gives CDR1 SGHRS, CDR2 YFSETQ. Trimming cost V 4 bases and J 3 bases, with 8 bases left between them. The CDR3 has 13 amino acids. CDR3: CASSGTVYNEQFF. In DNA form, the CDR3 reads TGCGCCAGCAGCGGGACTGTCTACAATGAGCAGTTCTTC. The whole variable domain, filled in from reference TRBV5-1 and TRBJ2-1, reads KAGVTQTPRYLIKTRGQQVTLSCSPISGHRSVSWYQQTPGQGLQFLFEYFSETQRNKGNFPGRFSGRQFSNSRSEMNVSTLELGDSALYLCASSGTVYNEQFFGPGTRLTVL.

This clonotype was seen a handful of times. The chain carries TRBV10-3 and TRBJ1-2, with 8 bases identical to TRBD1. The CDR3 is 15 residues long. The trim removed 3 bases at V and 3 bases at J, leaving 6 bases unmatched. Germline CDR1 and CDR2: ENHRY and SYGVKD. The CDR3 loop is CAISDGQGRYYGYTF. The CDR3 nucleotides are TGTGCCATCAGTGATGGACAGGGAAGGTACTATGGCTACACCTTC.

This sequence joins TRBV7-9 and TRBJ1-2; TRBD1 matches 9 bases. V lost 1 base to trimming and J lost 9 bases; unmatched junction nucleotides: 3. The CDR3 runs to 13 residues. Germline loops: CDR1 SEHNR, CDR2 FQNEAQ (reference sequence). The CDR3 DNA sequence: TGTGCCAGCAGCTTAGGGACAGGGGAAAGCTACACCTTC. As protein: CASSLGTGESYTF.

The chain links TRBV15 to TRBJ1-2; D is possibly TRBD1 (6 bases). The CDR3 spans 14 residues. V was clipped by 1 base and J by 8 bases, with 14 bases between them. Germline V gives CDR1 LNHNV, CDR2 YYDKDF (reference sequence). The CDR3 sequence is CATSRGRGGEGYTF. The CDR3 DNA sequence: TGTGCCACCAGCAGAGGCAGGGGCGGGGAGGGCTACACCTTC.

The rearrangement uses TRBV28 and TRBJ2-7, with 9 positions matching TRBD2. Germline-derived CDR1 and CDR2 are MDHEN and SYDVKM. This CDR3 is built from 14 residues. V dropped 5 bases and J dropped 0; count of bases not matched to a gene: 2. CDR3 loop: CASSGLAISYEQYF. The CDR3 nucleotides read TGTGCCAGCAGTGGACTAGCGATCTCCTACGAGCAGTACTTC.

This clonotype was counted ten times or more. The chain couples TRBV7-8 to TRBJ1-4; no firm D call. The CDR3 runs to 15 residues. CDR1 is SGHVS and CDR2 is FQNEAQ in the germline V gene. The V end lost 5 bases, the J end lost 0 bases, and 10 bases lay between the germline ends. The CDR3: CASSRDGATNEKLFF. The CDR3 DNA sequence: TGTGCCAGCAGCCGCGACGGTGCAACTAATGAAAAACTGTTTTTT. The whole variable domain, remainder taken from reference TRBV7-8 and TRBJ1-4, is GAGVSQSPRYKVAKRGQDVALRCDPISGHVSLFWYQQALGQGPEFLTYFQNEAQLDKSGLPSDRFFAERPEGSVSTLKIQRTQQEDSAVYLCASSRDGATNEKLFFGSGTQLSVL.

This clonotype occurred many times. The chain links TRBV30 to TRBJ2-7, with 13 bases identical to TRBD2. CDR3 length: 15 amino acids. J gave up 5 bases and V 2 bases, and 6 bases lay outside the gene matches. Germline assignment: CDR1 GTSNPN and CDR2 SVGIG (reference sequence). The CDR3 loop reads CAWSRGLAGVNEQYF. Written as DNA, the CDR3 is TGTGCCTGGAGTCGTGGACTAGCGGGAGTCAACGAGCAGTACTTC.

This clonotype was seen just once. This chain uses TRBV28 with TRBJ2-7, with TRBD1 matching 8 bases. Looked up from germline, CDR1 is MDHEN and CDR2 is SYDVKM. This CDR3 has 16 residues. V trimming: 3 bases; J trimming: 0 bases; junction bases outside the gene matches: 7. Written as DNA, the CDR3 is TGTGCCAGCAGTTTGGAATCCGGGACAGGCTCCTACGAGCAGTACTTC. Residues: CASSLESGTGSYEQYF.

This clonotype was seen many times. V usage is TRBV28 and J usage is TRBJ1-2; weak D call: TRBD1 (5 bases). CDR3 size: 13 residues. Between the trimmed V and J ends, which lost 6 bases and 8 bases, there was a span of 16 bases. Germline-derived CDR1 and CDR2 are MDHEN and SYDVKM. CDR3 in amino acids: CASRQRREGGYTF. CDR3 sequence (DNA): TGTGCCAGCAGGCAGCGCAGGGAAGGCGGCTACACCTTC.

The chain is built from TRBV9 and TRBJ1-4; 7 bases line up with TRBD1. The germline V gene has CDR1 SGDLS and CDR2 YYNGEE. CDR3 length: 16 amino acids. Losses at the gene ends were 0 bases for V and 6 bases for J; bases not matched to a gene: 8. The DNA of the CDR3 is TGTGCCAGCAGCGTAGGGTTGCGACAGGGATATGAAAAACTGTTTTTT. Translating it yields CASSVGLRQGYEKLFF.

This clonotype has only a few counts. This chain joins TRBV20-1 and TRBJ2-2; 10 bases are shared with TRBD1. CDR1 is DFQATT and CDR2 is SNEGSKA in the germline V gene (reference sequence). The V and J ends lost 3 bases and 5 bases, in that order; junction bases with no gene match: 9. The CDR3 spans 16 residues. DNA of the CDR3: TGCAGTGCTAGGAATCGTAGACAGGGGGCGACCGGGGAGCTGTTTTTT. It yields the protein CSARNRRQGATGELFF.

This rearrangement joins TRBV19 to TRBJ1-5, with D hard to call. The CDR3 extends over 15 amino acids. The ends were cut back, 3 bases at V and 3 bases at J, with 12 bases in the middle. In germline, CDR1 is LNHDA, CDR2 SQIVND (reference sequence). The CDR3 is CASSIQGSLNQPQHF. CDR3 nucleotides: TGTGCCAGTAGTATCCAAGGGTCCCTCAATCAGCCCCAGCATTTT.

This clonotype came up many times. The rearrangement uses TRBV6-6 and TRBJ2-3; D gene unclear. The CDR3 contains 13 residues. Germline loops: CDR1 MNHNY, CDR2 SVGAGI (reference sequence). Trimming cost V 0 bases and J 10 bases, with 11 bases left between them. The CDR3 region is CASSYSGQTAQYF. In DNA form, the CDR3 reads TGTGCCAGCAGTTACTCTGGGCAGACGGCGCAGTATTTT.

J is TRBJ2-1 and V is TRBV7-2, with TRBD2 matching 7 bases. Trimming cost V 8 bases and J 2 bases; bases outside gene matches: 6. The CDR3 sequence is 14 residues long. Germline lookup yields CDR1 SGHTA and CDR2 FQGNSA. Here the CDR3 reads CASYASGPYNEQFF. CDR3 bases: TGTGCCAGCTATGCTAGCGGCCCCTACAATGAGCAGTTCTTC.

This clonotype was recorded a few times. J is TRBJ2-2 and V is TRBV4-3; 7 nucleotides agree with TRBD2. Germline V gives CDR1 LGHNA, CDR2 YSLEER. The CDR3 has 14 residues. Unmatched junction bases numbered 3, after V lost 3 bases and J lost 5 bases. In DNA, the CDR3 is TGCGCCAGCAGCCATAGCGGGTATACCGGGGAGCTGTTTTTT. Protein sequence: CASSHSGYTGELFF.

This clonotype has only a few counts. The chain combines TRBV28 with TRBJ2-4, with D perhaps TRBD1 (6 bases). Looked up from germline, CDR1 is MDHEN and CDR2 is SYDVKM. V dropped 7 bases and J dropped 1 base, with 14 bases sitting between them. The CDR3 loop spans 15 amino acids. CDR3 residues: CASIQAGAAKNIQYF. CDR3 coding DNA: TGTGCCAGCATTCAAGCAGGGGCGGCCAAAAACATTCAGTACTTC.

This clonotype was seen at least ten times. This sequence joins TRBV7-9 and TRBJ2-5; 8 bases fit TRBD1. Germline values: CDR1 SEHNR, CDR2 FQNEAQ (reference sequence). This CDR3 has 15 amino acids. The V segment lost 4 bases and the J segment 4 bases; nucleotides outside the gene matches: 8. CDR3 sequence: CASSSLDRGGETQYF. DNA of the CDR3: TGTGCCAGCAGCTCACTCGACAGGGGCGGAGAGACCCAGTACTTC.

This clonotype has at least ten counts. The V and J genes are TRBV28 and TRBJ2-7; the D gene could be TRBD1 or TRBD2 (6 bases each). V gave up 7 bases and J gave up 4 bases, with 17 bases separating them. Germline CDR1 is MDHEN and CDR2 is SYDVKM. This CDR3 is 14 amino acids long. The CDR3 sequence: CASTQGGSTYEQYF. Written as DNA, the CDR3 is TGTGCCAGCACCCAAGGGGGGAGCACGTACGAGCAGTACTTC.

This clonotype showed up just a few times. This chain links TRBV20-1 with TRBJ2-5; D gene unclear. Germline CDR1 DFQATT, CDR2 SNEGSKA (reference sequence). The length of the CDR3 is 11 residues. The CDR3 region is CSARVGETQYF. DNA for the CDR3: TGCAGCGCCAGAGTAGGAGAGACCCAGTACTTC.

This chain uses TRBV6-1 with TRBJ2-7; TRBD2 agrees at 9 bases. Germline V gives CDR1 MNHNS, CDR2 SASEGT. CDR3 length: 15 amino acids. Trimming removed 8 bases from V and 1 base from J; junction bases left unmatched: 9. CDR3 nucleotides: TGTGCCAGCTTCCCTAGCGGGACCGCGTCCTACGAGCAGTACTTC. Its protein product is CASFPSGTASYEQYF.

This clonotype was observed a few times. This chain connects TRBV27 to TRBJ1-1; D uncertain. The CDR3 length is 15 residues. V lost 5 bases and J 3 bases, leaving 16 bases between the germline ends. Germline V gene lookup returns CDR1 MNHEY and CDR2 SMNVEV (reference sequence). The CDR3 is CASSPGVGRYTEAFF. The CDR3 coding sequence is TGTGCCAGCAGTCCGGGAGTTGGTAGGTACACTGAAGCTTTCTTT.

This clonotype was found a few times. The chain uses TRBV6-1 and TRBJ2-1, with 13 bases aligning to TRBD2. The CDR3 sequence is 14 residues long. V lost 4 bases, J lost 8 bases, and 2 bases stayed unmatched. Germline V gene data show CDR1 as MNHNS and CDR2 as SASEGT. The CDR3 DNA reads as TGTGCCAGCAGTGGCGGACTAGCGGGAGATGAGCAGTTCTTC. Encoded protein: CASSGGLAGDEQFF.

This clonotype was counted a few times. This chain joins TRBV28 and TRBJ1-1, with 10 bases that match TRBD1. The CDR3 is made up of 14 amino acids. Germline V gene data show CDR1 as MDHEN and CDR2 as SYDVKM. The J segment lost 7 bases and the V segment lost 3 bases, leaving 5 bases of the junction unmatched. CDR3 sequence: CASSLRDRGIEAFF. CDR3 in DNA: TGTGCCAGCAGTTTGCGGGACAGGGGAATTGAAGCTTTCTTT.

This clonotype was observed a few times. The rearrangement links TRBV7-9 to TRBJ2-5; D uncertain. Germline V CDR1 and CDR2: SEHNR, FQNEAQ (reference sequence). Between the trimmed V and J ends, which lost 5 bases and 5 bases, there was a span of 15 bases. The CDR3 loop spans 14 amino acids. The chain's CDR3 is CASSTRREVETQYF. The CDR3 DNA reads as TGTGCCAGCAGCACCCGACGTGAGGTTGAGACCCAGTACTTC.

This clonotype was counted ten times or more. The chain employs TRBV11-2 and TRBJ2-5; the match to TRBD2 covers 14 bases. CDR1 and CDR2 (germline): SGHAT, FQNNGV. The V gene end was trimmed by 5 bases and the J gene end by 4 bases; junction bases not matched to a gene: 6. The CDR3 sequence is 16 residues long. DNA of the CDR3: TGTGCCAGCAGCCAGGGACTAGCGGGAGTGGGAGAGACCCAGTACTTC. It codes for CASSQGLAGVGETQYF.

The chain couples TRBV7-3 to TRBJ2-3; D uncertain. V lost 4 bases, J lost 4 bases, and 9 bases lay in between. Germline V gene data show CDR1 as SGHTA and CDR2 as FQGTGA. The length of the CDR3 is 13 residues. CDR3: CASSSDPADTQYF. CDR3 DNA: TGTGCCAGCAGCTCGGACCCGGCAGATACGCAGTATTTT.